The T cell receptor (beta chain) described here comes from a study of shared clonotypes between healthy human individuals. Looking at the study overall: The study drew on a couple of women and a few men aged 18 to 49 as donors.

CDR1 and CDR2 (germline): SGHDT, YYEEEE. This CDR3 spans 14 amino acids. The ends lost 0 bases at V and 10 bases at J; junction bases unmatched: 6. Terminally differentiated effector memory CD45RA+ cells were left out of the naive CD8 fraction, which was CD45RO-negative and positively selected for CCR7. Study-wide points: Naive subsets typically showed greater estimated richness than memory subsets. Across a handful of donors, naive CD4 shared around 5.1%, naive CD8 around 3.5%, memory CD4 roughly 2.3%, memory CD8 more than 0.35%.

Per the authors' pipeline: Filtering of immunoSEQ junctional sequences could not match full-length read filtering. Only in-frame clones appear in the TCRdb table, and some are missing; sequencing was by immunoSEQ multiplex PCR. V and J calls and clone size are those listed in that table; D and trimming were worked out from the DNA. The sample records hundreds of thousands of clones, approximately 96% being singletons. Regarding this clone: What it binds is unknown.

The chain employs TRBV5-6 and TRBJ1-1; 10 bases match TRBD1. The material sequenced was naive CD8+ T cells sorted from blood. This clonotype was obtained from a woman between 25 and 40 years old in good health. Here the CDR3 reads CASSLEGQGRGAFF. The CDR3 coding sequence is TGTGCCAGCAGCTTGGAGGGACAGGGGAGGGGAGCTTTCTTT.